This note documents a single TCR beta chain sequence. This record comes from a study of T cell changes during pregnancy in multiple sclerosis. Germline loops: CDR1 SGHKS, CDR2 YYEKEE (reference sequence). The length of the CDR3 is 18 residues. The V and J ends lost 3 bases and 0 bases, in that order; junction bases with no gene match: 14. TCRdb's table, derived via immunoSEQ multiplex PCR, lists solely in-frame clones and lacks some. The sample includes tens of thousands of clones, roughly 87% of them seen just once. This chain joins TRBV5-5 and TRBJ1-1; 7 positions agree with TRBD1. Sequences were derived from CD8+ T cells from peripheral blood mononuclear cells, sampled after pregnancy. The sequence came from a female donor with multiple sclerosis, enrolled in a pregnancy study. CDR3 residues: CASSSGQARSILNTEAFF. CDR3 DNA sequence: TGTGCCAGCAGCTCCGGACAGGCAAGGAGTATTCTGAACACTGAAGCTTTCTTT. Combining the CDR3 with reference TRBV5-5 and TRBJ1-1 gives the whole variable domain DAGVTQSPTHLIKTRGQQVTLRCSPISGHKSVSWYQQVLGQGPQFIFQYYEKEERGRGNFPDRFSARQFPNYSSELNVNALLLGDSALYLCASSSGQARSILNTEAFFGQGTRLTVV.